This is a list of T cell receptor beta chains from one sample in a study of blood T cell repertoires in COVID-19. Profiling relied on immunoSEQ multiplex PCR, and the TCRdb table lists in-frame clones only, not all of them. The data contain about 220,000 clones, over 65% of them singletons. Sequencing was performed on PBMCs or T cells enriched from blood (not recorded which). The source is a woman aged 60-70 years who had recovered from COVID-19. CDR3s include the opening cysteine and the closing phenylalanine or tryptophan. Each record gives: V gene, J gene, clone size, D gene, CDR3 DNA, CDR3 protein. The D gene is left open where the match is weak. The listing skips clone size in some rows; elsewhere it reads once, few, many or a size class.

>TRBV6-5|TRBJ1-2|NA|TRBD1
TGTGCCAGCAGTTTAGGACAGGGGGCGTACTATGGCTACACCTTC
CASSLGQGAYYGYTF
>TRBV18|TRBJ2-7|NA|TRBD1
TGTGCCAGCTCACCAAGGACAGGGGGATACAACGAGCAGTACTTC
CASSPRTGGYNEQYF
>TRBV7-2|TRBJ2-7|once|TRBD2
TGTGCCAGCAGCTCAACTAGCGGGGGGCATTACGAGCAGTACTTC
CASSSTSGGHYEQYF
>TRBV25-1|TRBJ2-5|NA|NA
TGTGCCAGCAGTCTCCCGGGGGACCAAGAGACCCAGTACTTC
CASSLPGDQETQYF
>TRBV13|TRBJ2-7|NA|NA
TGTGCCAGCAGCTCACAGGGAGTTGCCTACGAGCAGTACTTC
CASSSQGVAYEQYF
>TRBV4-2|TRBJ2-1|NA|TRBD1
TGTGCCAGCAGCCGGGGACAGGGTATGAGAAATGAGCAGTTCTTC
CASSRGQGMRNEQFF
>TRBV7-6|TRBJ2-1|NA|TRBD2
TGTGCCAGCAGCCCGGGACTAGCGGGAGGACGGTCCTACAATGAGCAGTTCTTC
CASSPGLAGGRSYNEQFF
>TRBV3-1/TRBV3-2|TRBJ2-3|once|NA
TGTGCCAGCAGCCATACAGGCACAGATACGCAGTATTTT
CASSHTGTDTQYF
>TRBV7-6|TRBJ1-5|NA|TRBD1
TGTGCCCTCCAAGGGGGCGTCAATGAACCCCAGCATTTT
CALQGGVNEPQHF
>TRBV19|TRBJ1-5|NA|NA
TGTGCCAGTAGTGGCGGGATGAGGCAGCCCCAGCATTTT
CASSGGMRQPQHF
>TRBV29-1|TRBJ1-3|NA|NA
TGCAGCGCTGTTGAAGATCCATGGAGGGACCAGTTTGGAAACACCATATATTTT
CSAVEDPWRDQFGNTIYF
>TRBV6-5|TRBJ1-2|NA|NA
TGTGCCAGCCGGGAGGGACTCCCTGCTAACTATGGCTACACCTTC
CASREGLPANYGYTF
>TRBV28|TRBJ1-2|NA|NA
TGTGCCAGCAGTTTGAGAGGCTACACCTTC
CASSLRGYTF
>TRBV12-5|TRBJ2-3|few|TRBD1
TGTGCTAGTGGCTCGGGACAGCTCCTCACAGATACGCAGTATTTT
CASGSGQLLTDTQYF
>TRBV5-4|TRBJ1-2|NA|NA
TGTGCCAGCAGCTTGGTGGGAACAGGGCATACAAGCTACACCTTC
CASSLVGTGHTSYTF
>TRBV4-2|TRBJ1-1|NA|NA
TGTGCCAGCAGCCAAGACGGGAACCCTAACACTGAAGCTTTCTTT
CASSQDGNPNTEAFF